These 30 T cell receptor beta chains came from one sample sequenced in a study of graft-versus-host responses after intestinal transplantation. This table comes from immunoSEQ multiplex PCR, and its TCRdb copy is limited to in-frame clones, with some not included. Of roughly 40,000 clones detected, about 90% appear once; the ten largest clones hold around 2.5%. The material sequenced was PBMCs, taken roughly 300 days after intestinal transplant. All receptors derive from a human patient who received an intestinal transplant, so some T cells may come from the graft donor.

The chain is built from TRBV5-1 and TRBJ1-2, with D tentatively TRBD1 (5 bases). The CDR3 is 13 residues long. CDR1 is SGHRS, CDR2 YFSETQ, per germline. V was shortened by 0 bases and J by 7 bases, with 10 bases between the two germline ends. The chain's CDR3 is CASSLDGQGGYTF. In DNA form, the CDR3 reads TGCGCCAGCAGCTTGGATGGGCAGGGTGGCTACACCTTC.

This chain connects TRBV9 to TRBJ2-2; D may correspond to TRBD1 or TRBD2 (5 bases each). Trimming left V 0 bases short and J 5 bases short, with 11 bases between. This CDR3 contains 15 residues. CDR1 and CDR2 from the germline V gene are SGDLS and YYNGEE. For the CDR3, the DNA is TGTGCCAGCAGCGTAGGGGGGACGTCAACCGGGGAGCTGTTTTTT. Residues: CASSVGGTSTGELFF.

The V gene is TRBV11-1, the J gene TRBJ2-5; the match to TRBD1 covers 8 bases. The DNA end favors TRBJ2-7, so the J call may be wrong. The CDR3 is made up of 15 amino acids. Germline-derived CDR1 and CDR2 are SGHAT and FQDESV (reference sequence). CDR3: CASSLTDRAPYEQYF. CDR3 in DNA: TGTGCCAGCAGCTTGACGGACAGGGCCCCCTACGAGCAGTACTTC.

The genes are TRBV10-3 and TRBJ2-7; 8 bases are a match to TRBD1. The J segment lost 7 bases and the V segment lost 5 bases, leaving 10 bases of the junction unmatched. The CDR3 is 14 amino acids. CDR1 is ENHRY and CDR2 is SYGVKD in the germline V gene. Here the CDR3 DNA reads TGTGCCATCAGTCGGACAGGGTGGCGAGAGGAGCAGTACTTC. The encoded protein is CAISRTGWREEQYF.

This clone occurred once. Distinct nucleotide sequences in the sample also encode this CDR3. The CDR3 sequence: CASSGQVNEKLFF. CDR3 sequence (DNA): TGTGCCAGCAGCGGCCAGGTTAATGAAAAACTGTTTTTT. The J gene is TRBJ1-4, the V gene TRBV2; unclear D gene. The CDR3 is 13 amino acids. CDR1 SNHLY and CDR2 FYNNEI come from the germline V gene. V dropped 6 bases and J dropped 4 bases, with 9 bases sitting between them.

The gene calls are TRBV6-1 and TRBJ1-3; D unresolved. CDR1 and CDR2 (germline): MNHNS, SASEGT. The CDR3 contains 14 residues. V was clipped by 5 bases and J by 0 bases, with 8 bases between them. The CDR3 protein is CASSSINSGNTIYF. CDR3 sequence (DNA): TGTGCCAGCAGTTCGATAAACTCTGGAAACACCATATATTTT.

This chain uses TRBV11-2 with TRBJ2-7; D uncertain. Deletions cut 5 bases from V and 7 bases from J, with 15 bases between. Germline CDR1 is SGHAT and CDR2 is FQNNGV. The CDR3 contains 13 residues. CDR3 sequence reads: CASSLMWAGEQYF. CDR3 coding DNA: TGTGCCAGCAGCCTCATGTGGGCTGGAGAGCAGTACTTC.

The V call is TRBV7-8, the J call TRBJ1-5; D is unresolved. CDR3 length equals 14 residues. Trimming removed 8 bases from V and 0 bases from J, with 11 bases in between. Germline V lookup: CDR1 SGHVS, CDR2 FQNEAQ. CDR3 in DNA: TGTGCCAGCCGGGCCGAAACTAGCAATCAGCCCCAGCATTTT. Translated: CASRAETSNQPQHF.

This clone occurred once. The CDR3 nucleotides are TGTGCCAGCAGCCATGCAGGGGGCGCGGCAGGAAACACCATATATTTT. Amino acid sequence: CASSHAGGAAGNTIYF. The chain links TRBV7-6 to TRBJ1-3, with TRBD1 matching 8 bases. The CDR3 consists of 16 residues. The ends lost 5 bases at V and 4 bases at J; junction bases unmatched: 10. CDR1 and CDR2 (germline): SGHVS, FNYEAQ.

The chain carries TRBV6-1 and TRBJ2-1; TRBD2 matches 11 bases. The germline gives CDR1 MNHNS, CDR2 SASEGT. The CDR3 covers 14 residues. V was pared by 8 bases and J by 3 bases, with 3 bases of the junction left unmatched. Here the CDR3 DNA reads TGTGCCAGCCGGACTAGCGGGCACTACAATGAGCAGTTCTTC. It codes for CASRTSGHYNEQFF.

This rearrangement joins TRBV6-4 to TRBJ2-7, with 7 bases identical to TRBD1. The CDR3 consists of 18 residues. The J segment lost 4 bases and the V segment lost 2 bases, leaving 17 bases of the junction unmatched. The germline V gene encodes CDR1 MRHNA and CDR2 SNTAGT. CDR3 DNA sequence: TGTGCCAGCAGTGACACTCCTGGCGCTAGGGGACAGCAATACGAGCAGTACTTC. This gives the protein CASSDTPGARGQQYEQYF.

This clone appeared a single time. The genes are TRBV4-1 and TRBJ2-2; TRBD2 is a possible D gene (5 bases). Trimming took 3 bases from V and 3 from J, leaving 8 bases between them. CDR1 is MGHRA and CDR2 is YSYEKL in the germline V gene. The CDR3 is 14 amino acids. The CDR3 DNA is TGCGCCAGCAGCCAGGAGGAGTACACCGGGGAGCTGTTTTTT. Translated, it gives CASSQEEYTGELFF.

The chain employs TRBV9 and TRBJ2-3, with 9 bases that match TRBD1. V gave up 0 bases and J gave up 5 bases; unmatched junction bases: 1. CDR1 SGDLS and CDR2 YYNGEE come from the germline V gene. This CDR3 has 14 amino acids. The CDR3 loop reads CASSVGQGGDTQYF. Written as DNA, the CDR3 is TGTGCCAGCAGCGTAGGACAGGGGGGAGATACGCAGTATTTT.

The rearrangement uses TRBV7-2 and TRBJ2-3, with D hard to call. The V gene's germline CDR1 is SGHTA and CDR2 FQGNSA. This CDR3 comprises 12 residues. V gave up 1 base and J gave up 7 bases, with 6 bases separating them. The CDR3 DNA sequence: TGTGCCAGCAGCTTAGTAGGGTATACGCAGTATTTT. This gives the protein CASSLVGYTQYF.

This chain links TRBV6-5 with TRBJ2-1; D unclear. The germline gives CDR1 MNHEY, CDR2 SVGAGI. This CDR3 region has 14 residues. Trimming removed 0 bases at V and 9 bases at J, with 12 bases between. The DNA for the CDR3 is TGTGCCAGCAGTTACTCGGATCGGTTGGCTGAGCAGTTCTTC. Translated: CASSYSDRLAEQFF.

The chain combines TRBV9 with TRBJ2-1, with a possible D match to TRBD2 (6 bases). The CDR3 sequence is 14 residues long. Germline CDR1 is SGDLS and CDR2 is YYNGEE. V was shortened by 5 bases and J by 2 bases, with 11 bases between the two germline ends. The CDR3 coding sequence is TGTGCCAGCAGTCGACTAGAGGCCTACAATGAGCAGTTCTTC. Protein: CASSRLEAYNEQFF.

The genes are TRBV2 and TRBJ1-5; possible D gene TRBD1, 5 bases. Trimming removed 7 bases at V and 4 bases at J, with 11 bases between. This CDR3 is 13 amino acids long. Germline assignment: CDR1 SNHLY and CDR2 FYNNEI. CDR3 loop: CASTGGGNQPQHF. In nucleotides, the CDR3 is TGTGCCAGCACCGGGGGGGGTAATCAGCCCCAGCATTTT. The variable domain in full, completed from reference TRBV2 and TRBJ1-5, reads EPEVTQTPSHQVTQMGQEVILRCVPISNHLYFYWYRQILGQKVEFLVSFYNNEISEKSEIFDDQFSVERPDGSNFTLKIRSTKLEDSAMYFCASTGGGNQPQHFGDGTRLSIL.

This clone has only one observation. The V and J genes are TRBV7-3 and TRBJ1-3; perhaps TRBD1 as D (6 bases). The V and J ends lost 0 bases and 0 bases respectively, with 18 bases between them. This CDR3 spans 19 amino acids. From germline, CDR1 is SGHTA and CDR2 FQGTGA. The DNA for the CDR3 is TGTGCCAGCAGCTTAACTGGGCGTCGGGGGCCAAACTCTGGAAACACCATATATTTT. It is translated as CASSLTGRRGPNSGNTIYF.

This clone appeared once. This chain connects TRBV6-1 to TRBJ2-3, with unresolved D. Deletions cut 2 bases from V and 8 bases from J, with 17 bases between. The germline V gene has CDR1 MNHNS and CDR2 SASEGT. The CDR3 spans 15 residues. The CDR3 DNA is TGTGCCAGCAGTGAATCTTGGCCCTCTCCGGGTACGCAGTATTTT. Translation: CASSESWPSPGTQYF.

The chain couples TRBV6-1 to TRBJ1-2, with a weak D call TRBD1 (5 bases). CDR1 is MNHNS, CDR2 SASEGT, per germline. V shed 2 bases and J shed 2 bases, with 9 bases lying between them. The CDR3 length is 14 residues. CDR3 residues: CASSERGRNYGYTF. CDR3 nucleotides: TGTGCCAGCAGTGAAAGGGGCAGGAACTATGGCTACACCTTC.

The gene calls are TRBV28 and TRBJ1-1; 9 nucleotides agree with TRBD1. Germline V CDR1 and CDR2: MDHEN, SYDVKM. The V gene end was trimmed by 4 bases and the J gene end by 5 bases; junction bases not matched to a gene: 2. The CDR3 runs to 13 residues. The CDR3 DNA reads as TGTGCCAGCAGTTCAGACAGGGGGACTGAAGCTTTCTTT. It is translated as CASSSDRGTEAFF.

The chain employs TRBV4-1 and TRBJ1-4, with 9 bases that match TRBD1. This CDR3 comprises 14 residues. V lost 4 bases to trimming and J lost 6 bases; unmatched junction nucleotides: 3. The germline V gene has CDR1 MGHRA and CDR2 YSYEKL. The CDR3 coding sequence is TGCGCCAGCAGCCGGACAGGGGATGATGAAAAACTGTTTTTT. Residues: CASSRTGDDEKLFF.

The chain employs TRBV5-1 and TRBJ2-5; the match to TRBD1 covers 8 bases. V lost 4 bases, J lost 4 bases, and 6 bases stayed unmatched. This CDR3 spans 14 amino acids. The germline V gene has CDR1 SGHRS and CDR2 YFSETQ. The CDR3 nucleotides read TGCGCCAGCAGCCTCGGGACAGGTAGAGAGACCCAGTACTTC. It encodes CASSLGTGRETQYF.

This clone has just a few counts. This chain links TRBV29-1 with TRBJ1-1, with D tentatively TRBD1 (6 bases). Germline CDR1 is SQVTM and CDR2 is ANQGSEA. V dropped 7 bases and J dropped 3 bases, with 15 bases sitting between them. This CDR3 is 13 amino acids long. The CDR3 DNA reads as TGCAGCGCCGAAAGGGGGGGGTACACTGAAGCTTTCTTT. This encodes CSAERGGYTEAFF.

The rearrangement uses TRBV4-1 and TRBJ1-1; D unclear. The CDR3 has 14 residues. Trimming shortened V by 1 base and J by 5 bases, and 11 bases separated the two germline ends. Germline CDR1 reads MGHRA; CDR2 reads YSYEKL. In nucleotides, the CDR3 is TGCGCCAGCAGCCAAGGCCCCCAAACGACTGAAGCTTTCTTT. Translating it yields CASSQGPQTTEAFF.

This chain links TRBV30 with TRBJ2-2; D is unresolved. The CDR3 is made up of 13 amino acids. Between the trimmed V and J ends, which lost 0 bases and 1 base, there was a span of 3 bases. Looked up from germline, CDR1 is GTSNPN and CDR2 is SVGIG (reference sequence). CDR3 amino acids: CAWSVKNTGELFF. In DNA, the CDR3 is TGTGCCTGGAGTGTCAAGAACACCGGGGAGCTGTTTTTT.

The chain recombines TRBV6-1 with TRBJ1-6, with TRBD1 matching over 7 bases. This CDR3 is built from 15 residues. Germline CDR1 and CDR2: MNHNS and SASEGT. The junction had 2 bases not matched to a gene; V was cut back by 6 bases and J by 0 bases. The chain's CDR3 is CASRDRSSYNSPLHF. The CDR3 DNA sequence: TGTGCCAGCAGGGACAGGAGCTCCTATAATTCACCCCTCCACTTT.

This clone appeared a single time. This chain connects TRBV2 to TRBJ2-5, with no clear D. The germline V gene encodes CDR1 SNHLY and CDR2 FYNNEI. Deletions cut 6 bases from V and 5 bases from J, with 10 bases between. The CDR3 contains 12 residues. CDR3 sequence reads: CASSRHLETQYF. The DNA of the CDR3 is TGTGCCAGCAGCCGACACTTGGAGACCCAGTACTTC.

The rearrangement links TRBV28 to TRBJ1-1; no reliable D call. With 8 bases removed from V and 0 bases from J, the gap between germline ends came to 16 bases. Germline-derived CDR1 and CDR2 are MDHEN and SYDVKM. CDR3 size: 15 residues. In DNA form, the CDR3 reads TGTGCCAGCCGAGGACTCCCTCCGTTGAACACTGAAGCTTTCTTT. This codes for CASRGLPPLNTEAFF.

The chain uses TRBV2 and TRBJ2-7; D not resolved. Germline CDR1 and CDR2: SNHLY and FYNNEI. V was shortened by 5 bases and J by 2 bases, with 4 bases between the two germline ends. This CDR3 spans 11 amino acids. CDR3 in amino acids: CASSYTYEQYF. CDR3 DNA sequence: TGTGCCAGCAGTTACACCTACGAGCAGTACTTC.